The 6 T cell receptor beta chains listed next were all sequenced from one sample in a study of shared clonotypes between healthy human individuals. Clones were read by immunoSEQ multiplex PCR, and TCRdb kept only the in-frame ones, dropping some. The sample consists of roughly 760,000 clones, around two thirds of them appearing once. Input material: memory CD4+ T cells sorted from blood. Regarding subset: CD45RA-negative fraction. The receptor set was obtained from a woman in her thirties in good health.

The chain employs TRBV11-2 and TRBJ2-5, with D perhaps TRBD2 (7 bases). Trimming removed 3 bases at V and 4 bases at J, with 15 bases between. The CDR3 totals 15 residues. Germline CDR1 reads SGHAT; CDR2 reads FQNNGV. CDR3 sequence: CASSFGWGGRETQYF. The CDR3 bases are TGTGCCAGCAGCTTTGGGTGGGGGGGCAGAGAGACCCAGTACTTC. Combining the CDR3 with reference TRBV11-2 and TRBJ2-5 gives the whole variable domain EAGVAQSPRYKIIEKRQSVAFWCNPISGHATLYWYQQILGQGPKLLIQFQNNGVVDDSQLPKDRFSAERLKGVDSTLKIQPAKLEDSAVYLCASSFGWGGRETQYFGPGTRLLVL.

This clone was recorded at least ten times. The same CDR3 can be traced to other DNA sequences in this sample. The chain employs TRBV19 and TRBJ1-5; 7 positions agree with TRBD1. The CDR3 covers 13 residues. V was clipped by 10 bases and J by 5 bases; unmatched bases: 8. Germline V CDR1 and CDR2: LNHDA, SQIVND (reference sequence). DNA of the CDR3: TGTGCCACCCAAACCAGGGGGGATCAGCCCCAGCATTTT. Translating gives CATQTRGDQPQHF.

This CDR3 reads CAISGEGRTETQYF. In nucleotides, the CDR3 is TGTGCCATCAGTGGGGAGGGGCGGACGGAGACCCAGTACTTC. J is TRBJ2-5 and V is TRBV10-3, with TRBD2 identical over 7 bases. The CDR3 totals 14 residues. Germline V CDR1 and CDR2: ENHRY, SYGVKD. Losses at the gene ends were 4 bases for V and 5 bases for J; bases not matched to a gene: 7.

This chain connects TRBV28 to TRBJ1-2; TRBD1 matches 8 bases. CDR1 is MDHEN, CDR2 SYDVKM, per germline. This CDR3 comprises 15 residues. Germline trimming cut 6 bases from V and 4 bases from J; bases unmatched to any gene: 10. DNA of the CDR3: TGTGCCAGCAGCTGGGCGGCAGGGGGCGTCTATGGCTACACCTTC. Residues: CASSWAAGGVYGYTF.

This chain uses TRBV19 with TRBJ2-3, with D possibly TRBD1 on 5 matching bases. Germline values: CDR1 LNHDA, CDR2 SQIVND (reference sequence). CDR3 size: 15 residues. Trimming pared 2 bases from V and 2 bases from J, leaving 11 bases between. The CDR3 protein is CASSIRDGHTDTQYF. DNA for the CDR3: TGTGCCAGTAGTATACGTGACGGACACACAGATACGCAGTATTTT.

This clone occurred a few times. V is TRBV28 and J is TRBJ2-1; D call uncertain. The V gene lost 7 bases and the J gene lost 0 bases, with 16 bases spanning the gap. The CDR3 runs to 16 residues. Germline values: CDR1 MDHEN, CDR2 SYDVKM. The CDR3 DNA follows: TGTGCCAGCAAGTACGGCCAAGGGCTCTCCTACAATGAGCAGTTCTTC. Protein product: CASKYGQGLSYNEQFF.